The 27 T cell receptor beta chains below come from one sample, sequenced in a study of blood T cell repertoires in COVID-19 (dated by TCRdb to 2020 to 2021). The receptor library was made with the immunoSEQ multiplex PCR assay. This is the immuneACCESS table as TCRdb keeps it, with only in-frame sequences that have V and J called. A part of the clones is gone; compared with another copy, unresolved V genes explain less than half, and the rest is unexplained. The sample table records under 150,000 clones; approximately 88% of these occur just once. About 5.5% of the sample lies in the top ten. What was sequenced was PBMCs or T cells enriched from blood (not recorded which). The receptors were gathered from a man aged 40-50 years with acute COVID-19.

Details on this clone: One end of the junction varies from germline; a read error may be responsible. The chain uses TRBV7-9 and TRBJ2-7; 8 nucleotides line up with TRBD1. This CDR3 is built from 14 residues. The V gene's germline CDR1 is SEHNR and CDR2 FQNEAQ (reference sequence). The CDR3 sequence is CASGPGTGSNEQYF. The CDR3 nucleotides read TGTGCCAGCGGACCCGGGACAGGCTCCAACGAGCAGTACTTC.

The chain is built from TRBV5-1 and TRBJ1-3, with TRBD1 matching 8 bases. Trimming took 4 bases from V and 4 from J; bases not matched to a gene: 7. Germline V gene data show CDR1 as SGHRS and CDR2 as YFSETQ. The CDR3 is 15 residues long. CDR3 sequence: CASSPTGALGNTIYF. The CDR3 DNA sequence: TGCGCCAGCAGCCCGACAGGGGCATTGGGAAACACCATATATTTT.

This chain links TRBV27 with TRBJ2-7; a possible D gene is TRBD1 (6 bases). Germline V gene data show CDR1 as MNHEY and CDR2 as SMNVEV (reference sequence). The CDR3 runs 13 residues. V lost 5 bases and J 6 bases, leaving 14 bases between the germline ends. The CDR3 region is CASSLRGQPEQYF. CDR3 in DNA: TGTGCCAGCAGTCTTCGAGGACAGCCCGAGCAGTACTTC.

This clone occurred a few times. V is TRBV30 and J is TRBJ1-3; possible D gene TRBD1, 5 bases. CDR1 is GTSNPN and CDR2 is SVGIG in the germline V gene (reference sequence). The CDR3 runs to 14 residues. V lost 1 base and J lost 4, with 11 bases in between. The CDR3 coding sequence is TGTGCCTGGAGTGAAGGGGCGAGCGGAAACACCATATATTTT. Translating gives CAWSEGASGNTIYF.

A note on this clone: Additional DNA sequences in this sample encode the identical CDR3. The V gene is TRBV7-2, the J gene TRBJ1-2; D remains ambiguous. V was clipped by 1 base and J by 5 bases, with 11 bases between them. The CDR3 consists of 14 residues. Looked up from germline, CDR1 is SGHTA and CDR2 is FQGNSA. The DNA for the CDR3 is TGTGCCAGCAGCTTAGGAGCGACGGGTTATGGCTACACCTTC. Protein: CASSLGATGYGYTF.

The genes are TRBV4-3 and TRBJ2-2, with TRBD2 matching over 10 bases. The germline V gene has CDR1 LGHNA and CDR2 YSLEER. Unmatched junction bases numbered 14, after V lost 4 bases and J lost 3 bases. This CDR3 is 19 amino acids long. The CDR3 coding sequence is TGCGCCAGCAGCCGAAGCGTTAGCGGGGGGTCTCCTGACACCGGGGAGCTGTTTTTT. This codes for CASSRSVSGGSPDTGELFF.

V gene TRBV9 combines with J gene TRBJ1-2, with TRBD1 matching 8 bases. V was pared by 3 bases and J by 1 base, with 5 bases of the junction left unmatched. Germline V gene lookup returns CDR1 SGDLS and CDR2 YYNGEE. The CDR3 has 15 amino acids. CDR3 sequence (DNA): TGTGCCAGCAGCGGCCTGGACAGGGATAACTATGGCTACACCTTC. Encoded protein: CASSGLDRDNYGYTF.

The rearrangement uses TRBV7-6 and TRBJ2-1; 13 bases line up with TRBD2. The ends lost 1 base at V and 7 bases at J; junction bases unmatched: 7. CDR1 SGHVS and CDR2 FNYEAQ come from the germline V gene. There are 17 residues in the CDR3. DNA of the CDR3: TGTGCCAGCAGCTTAGACTCGAAGACTAGCGGGGGGAATGAGCAGTTCTTC. The encoded protein is CASSLDSKTSGGNEQFF.

In DNA form, the CDR3 reads TGTGCCAGCAGCCCCCCCGGCCAAAGCTTGGGACTAGCGGGAATGGATGAGCAGTTCTTC. Protein product: CASSPPGQSLGLAGMDEQFF. This chain connects TRBV27 to TRBJ2-1, with 13 bases aligning to TRBD2. V was clipped by 6 bases and J by 8 bases; unmatched bases: 22. Germline V gives CDR1 MNHEY, CDR2 SMNVEV (reference sequence). The CDR3 runs 20 residues.

This rearrangement joins TRBV5-6 to TRBJ2-2; TRBD2 aligns across 10 bases. Germline V gene data show CDR1 as SGHDT and CDR2 as YYEEEE. Trimming cost V 3 bases and J 5 bases; bases outside gene matches: 4. This CDR3 spans 15 amino acids. The CDR3 DNA is TGTGCCAGCAGCTCTCTAGCGGGAGTTACCGGGGAGCTGTTTTTT. Translated, it gives CASSSLAGVTGELFF.

V is TRBV15 and J is TRBJ2-1; a weak D match, TRBD2 (6 bases). Germline V gives CDR1 LNHNV, CDR2 YYDKDF (reference sequence). V lost 2 bases, J lost 3 bases, and 14 bases lay in between. The CDR3 extends over 16 amino acids. CDR3 bases: TGTGCCACCAGCAGATCCTCCGGGGGTTACTACAATGAGCAGTTCTTC. This codes for CATSRSSGGYYNEQFF.

J is TRBJ2-5 and V is TRBV3-1 (or the pseudogene TRBV3-2); the match to TRBD1 covers 9 bases. Germline V CDR1 and CDR2: LGHDT, YNNKEL (reference sequence). V gave up 2 bases and J gave up 8 bases; unmatched junction bases: 21. CDR3 length: 19 residues. The CDR3 reads CASSQPSGQGAWWRLTQYF. The CDR3 DNA reads TGTGCCAGCAGCCAACCCTCGGGACAGGGTGCGTGGTGGCGACTCACCCAGTACTTC.

The CDR3 coding sequence is TGTGCCAGCAGCTTAGACAGGGGCTTCTCTGGAAACACCATATATTTT. Its protein product is CASSLDRGFSGNTIYF. This sequence joins TRBV7-2 and TRBJ1-3; 7 bases line up with TRBD1. The ends lost 1 base at V and 0 bases at J; junction bases unmatched: 3. Germline loops: CDR1 SGHTA, CDR2 FQGNSA. The CDR3 consists of 16 residues.

This chain connects TRBV15 to TRBJ2-1; 7 positions match TRBD2. Germline trimming cut 0 bases from V and 3 bases from J; bases unmatched to any gene: 5. Germline lookup yields CDR1 LNHNV and CDR2 YYDKDF (reference sequence). The CDR3 totals 16 residues. Here the CDR3 reads CATSRDSSGYYNEQFF. As DNA, the CDR3 is TGTGCCACCAGCAGAGACTCTAGCGGCTACTACAATGAGCAGTTCTTC.

The J gene is TRBJ1-6, the V gene TRBV30, with D hard to call. Trimming removed 4 bases at V and 6 bases at J, with 10 bases between. The germline gives CDR1 GTSNPN, CDR2 SVGIG (reference sequence). This CDR3 comprises 13 residues. CDR3 loop: CAWNAGFNSPLHF. CDR3 in DNA: TGTGCCTGGAACGCAGGTTTTAATTCACCCCTCCACTTT.

This chain links TRBV28 with TRBJ2-5, with a tentative D call TRBD1 (5 bases). CDR3 length equals 13 residues. Germline V gene lookup returns CDR1 MDHEN and CDR2 SYDVKM. The ends were cut back, 8 bases at V and 2 bases at J, with 12 bases in the middle. As DNA, the CDR3 is TGTGCCAGCTCATGGACATCTCAAGAGACCCAGTACTTC. As protein: CASSWTSQETQYF.

The CDR3 spells CACRTGADEQYF. CDR3 DNA: TGTGCCTGTAGGACAGGGGCCGACGAGCAGTACTTC. The chain links TRBV30 to TRBJ2-7, with 9 bases matching TRBD1. The V segment lost 6 bases and the J segment 5 bases; nucleotides outside the gene matches: 5. Germline lookup yields CDR1 GTSNPN and CDR2 SVGIG (reference sequence). This CDR3 is 12 amino acids long.

The chain is built from TRBV5-7 and TRBJ2-2; 11 bases match TRBD2. TRBV5-7 is flagged as an ORF with uncertain function. V lost 0 bases and J lost 4; bases outside the gene matches: 11. This CDR3 spans 19 amino acids. The CDR3 region is CASSLGVAGGPGVTGELFF. As DNA, the CDR3 is TGTGCCAGCAGCTTGGGTGTAGCGGGAGGGCCTGGTGTCACCGGGGAGCTGTTTTTT.

This clone was counted once. The V and J genes are TRBV19 and TRBJ2-3; 7 bases are a match to TRBD2. Germline-derived CDR1 and CDR2 are LNHDA and SQIVND (reference sequence). The V and J ends lost 2 bases and 2 bases, in that order; junction bases with no gene match: 7. The CDR3 runs to 16 residues. The CDR3 nucleotides read TGTGCCAGTAGTATATCTGCTAGCGGAAACACAGATACGCAGTATTTT. Amino acid sequence: CASSISASGNTDTQYF. Drawing the rest from reference TRBV19 and TRBJ2-3, the complete variable domain is DGGITQSPKYLFRKEGQNVTLSCEQNLNHDAMYWYRQDPGQGLRLIYYSQIVNDFQKGDIAEGYSVSREKKESFPLTVTSAQKNPTAFYLCASSISASGNTDTQYFGPGTRLTVL.

This clone has more than one count but fewer than ten. J is TRBJ1-2 and V is TRBV28, with a possible D match to TRBD1 (6 bases). Trimming took 5 bases from V and 6 from J, leaving 13 bases between them. The CDR3 spans 13 residues. The germline V gene encodes CDR1 MDHEN and CDR2 SYDVKM. For the CDR3, the DNA is TGTGCCAGCAGTGACACAGGGCTAAATGGCTACACCTTC. Protein: CASSDTGLNGYTF.

This chain connects TRBV28 to TRBJ2-2; 8 positions match TRBD2. The germline CDR1 and CDR2 sequences are MDHEN and SYDVKM. The CDR3 length is 14 residues. The V and J ends lost 6 bases and 2 bases, in that order; junction bases with no gene match: 2. CDR3 in amino acids: CASRRGGNTGELFF. CDR3 nucleotides: TGTGCCAGCAGACGGGGGGGCAACACCGGGGAGCTGTTTTTT.

The CDR3 is CASSPFSVGGPEETQYF. The CDR3 DNA reads TGTGCCAGCAGCCCCTTCAGCGTGGGAGGGCCCGAGGAGACCCAGTACTTC. The rearrangement uses TRBV3-1 (or the pseudogene TRBV3-2) and TRBJ2-5; 7 nucleotides agree with TRBD2. Trimming took 4 bases from V and 5 from J; bases not matched to a gene: 16. The length of the CDR3 is 17 residues. Germline V gene data show CDR1 as LGHDT and CDR2 as YNNKEL (reference sequence).

The V call is TRBV5-1, the J call TRBJ2-1, with 8 bases matching TRBD1. This CDR3 is 15 amino acids long. With 0 bases clipped from V and 7 bases from J, the junction kept 6 bases outside the gene matches. Germline loops: CDR1 SGHRS, CDR2 YFSETQ. The CDR3 DNA reads as TGCGCCAGCAGCTTGGTTGGACAGGGTAGTAATGAGCAGTTCTTC. This sequence encodes CASSLVGQGSNEQFF.

The V and J genes are TRBV7-8 and TRBJ1-5; D might be TRBD1 (5 bases). Germline V gene lookup returns CDR1 SGHVS and CDR2 FQNEAQ. The germline V and J ends were trimmed by 1 base and 5 bases, with 18 bases remaining between them. The CDR3 consists of 17 residues. The CDR3 bases are TGTGCCAGCAGCTTAGAGGCGGGGGAAGGGCAATATCAGCCCCAGCATTTT. Residues: CASSLEAGEGQYQPQHF.

The chain combines TRBV11-3 with TRBJ2-7, with D maybe TRBD1 (6 bases). Germline V gives CDR1 SGHNT, CDR2 YENEEA. V lost 2 bases, J lost 6 bases, and 11 bases lay in between. The CDR3 runs to 13 residues. CDR3 sequence: CASSLSARGEQYF. CDR3 coding DNA: TGTGCCAGCAGCTTATCAGCCAGGGGCGAGCAGTACTTC.

The CDR3 sequence: CASSHEGAINSPLHF. The CDR3 DNA reads TGTGCCAGCAGTCACGAGGGGGCGATTAATTCACCCCTCCACTTT. The J gene is TRBJ1-6, the V gene TRBV28; 7 bases are a match to TRBD1. The V gene end was trimmed by 5 bases and the J gene end by 6 bases; junction bases not matched to a gene: 7. CDR1 is MDHEN, CDR2 SYDVKM, per germline. CDR3 length: 15 amino acids.

The V and J genes are TRBV2 and TRBJ1-2; D remains ambiguous. Between the trimmed V and J ends, which lost 4 bases and 7 bases, there was a span of 16 bases. The length of the CDR3 is 14 residues. Per the germline V gene, CDR1 is SNHLY and CDR2 is FYNNEI. The CDR3 DNA reads TGTGCCAGCAGTGCGTCGGCAACTTGGGCTGGCTACACCTTC. As protein: CASSASATWAGYTF.